This T cell receptor (beta chain) was captured in a study of blood T cell repertoires in COVID-19 (dated by TCRdb to about 2020). For the wider study: The collaborator samples originated in the United States, Italy and Spain and spanned the acute and convalescent phases of COVID-19. Where HLA class I and class II types were available, the types were taken from metadata supplied by the sample provider, not from assay-based typing. Subjects who had been exposed to COVID-19, were actively infected with it, or had recovered from it provided the deeply sampled blood TCRbeta repertoires that made up the dataset. A de-identified subject ID, COVID-19 status, age in years and sex were almost always included in the sample metadata. The samples were drawn from two sources: the first 160 participants of the ongoing ImmuneRACE study, and fewer than 1,500 subjects contributed by 6 global collaborators. The prospective study material was composed of cDNA or gDNA derived from T cells, B-cell-depleted T cells, or PBMCs. A freely available public database, intended as a resource for researchers studying the immune response to SARS-CoV-2, is where the repertoires were released. The research as a whole found: The amount of clinical and demographic metadata varied by source and participant and was provided uncurated.

One collaborating source in Seattle enrolled patients during active infection and followed them longitudinally through the course of disease. The collaborating institutions used their own protocols to collect whole blood in K2EDTA tubes. For TCRbeta analysis, collaborator samples were shipped as frozen whole blood, as isolated PBMCs, or as DNA extracted from either sample type. Measured from the cysteine to the phenylalanine, the CDR3 is 17 residues long. Of the read, only the CDR3 DNA is kept; its 51 bases are in frame from base 1. Trimmed from V: 5 bases; trimmed from J: 9 bases; junction bases lacking a gene match: 11. The germline V gene supplies CDR1 SGHTA and CDR2 FQGTGA. Turning to this clone: This clone's antigen is unknown. Per-base qualities were not stored, and no clone one base away is much larger.

TCRbeta CDR3 regions were amplified from genomic DNA by means of the immunoSEQ Assay, a bias-controlled multiplex PCR. On the authors' methods: Within the assay, amplification of reference gene primers was used to estimate how many nucleated cells each sample contained. Sequence reads were collapsed and filtered to measure the absolute abundance of every unique TCRbeta CDR3 rearrangement. Productive Simpson clonality was computed per sample as the square root of Simpson's diversity index over productive rearrangements. This is the immuneACCESS table as TCRdb keeps it, with only in-frame sequences that have V and J called. A part of the clones is gone; compared with another copy, unresolved V genes explain less than half, and the rest is unexplained. For V, J and clone size, that table is used; D and trimming come from the DNA. The sample table shows fewer than 200,000 clones, and approximately 87% are seen once. The top ten constitute under 15% of the sample.

The sequenced material came from peripheral blood. Recombination linked TRBV7-3 to TRBJ2-1; the junction holds 15 bases that match TRBD2. This TCR derives from an older woman with COVID-19, enrolled during active disease. The CDR3 in this case is CASSPRTSGRGGTEQFF. In nucleotide form, the sequence is TGTGCCAGCAGCCCCCGGACTAGCGGGAGGGGGGGCACTGAGCAGTTCTTC.